This T cell receptor beta chain was found in a study of T cells in Graves' hyperthyroidism and ophthalmopathy. Whole-study results and caveats: The model predicted ophthalmopathy a median around 6 months before onset. In blood, most of the thyroid clonotypes expanded above 0.001 were also present.

RNA transcripts provided the source from which TCR beta CDR3 regions were amplified. The HTBI set primed first-round TCR CDR3 RT-PCR. In TCRdb, the multiplex PCR reads were re-called with MiXCR into one record per CDR3 protein. This sample has hundreds of thousands of distinct CDR3 sequences; more than 14% occur once, and the top ten carry about 12%. The sample holds many counts of this clonotype. Its antigen remains unidentified. The CDR3 totals 14 residues. CDR1 is SGHTS, CDR2 YDEGEE, per germline. Trimming took 9 bases from V and 1 from J, leaving 16 bases between them. Based on clinical symptoms, serum thyroxine and TRAb, thyroid ultrasound and orbital computed tomography, diagnoses were reached. PBMCs were sourced from approximately 9.3 ml fresh peripheral blood.

The V call is TRBV5-8, the J call TRBJ1-1; D is unclear. Sample: blood. The origin of this receptor is a woman between 45 and 60 years old with Graves' ophthalmopathy. CDR3: CATHGGFRNTEAFF. The CDR3 nucleotides read TGTGCCACCCACGGCGGGTTCCGGAACACTGAAGCTTTCTTT.